These 31 T cell receptor beta chains share one sample of origin, sequenced in a study of blood T cells in healthy people across ages. Alongside a J-beta primer mix, a sample-barcoded 5' primer served in a second PCR lasting roughly 6 to 12 cycles. A single record per CDR3 protein comes from TCRdb applying MiXCR to the 5' RACE reads. The data show about 730,000 distinct CDR3 sequences, approximately 43% seen once. Source material: blood. The receptor source for this set is a woman aged 55-75 years in good health.

The J gene is TRBJ2-1, the V gene TRBV4-2; no clear D. TRBJ2-7 explains the end of the DNA better; the J call may be wrong. CDR1 and CDR2 (germline): LGHNA, YNFKEQ. This CDR3 is built from 17 residues. The CDR3: CASSQDSLRSSYNEQYF. The CDR3 DNA is TGTGCCAGCAGCCAAGATAGCCTTAGGAGCTCCTACAATGAGCAGTACTTC.

Comments on this clonotype: A read error may account for a junction end that differs from germline. V is TRBV27 and J is TRBJ1-6; TRBD1 aligns across 7 bases. Germline CDR1 is MNHEY and CDR2 is SMNVEV (reference sequence). The CDR3 extends over 16 amino acids. The CDR3 sequence is CASSGWTGAYNSPLNF. The CDR3 DNA reads as TGTGCCAGCAGTGGTTGGACAGGAGCCTATAATTCACCCCTCAACTTT.

The chain combines TRBV19 with TRBJ2-7; D call uncertain. V was cut by 6 bases and J by 9 bases, with 12 bases left in between. CDR1 is LNHDA, CDR2 SQIVND, per germline (reference sequence). The CDR3 extends over 11 amino acids. CDR3 region: CASRDSRLQYF. CDR3 nucleotide sequence: TGTGCCAGTAGGGATAGTCGCTTGCAGTACTTC.

There are a few counts of this clonotype. V is TRBV4-3 and J is TRBJ1-4, with TRBD1 matching over 9 bases. V was clipped by 3 bases and J by 8 bases; unmatched bases: 10. This CDR3 spans 16 amino acids. Per the germline V gene, CDR1 is LGHNA and CDR2 is YSLEER. CDR3: CASSQRTGQGWEKLFF. CDR3 in DNA: TGCGCCAGCAGCCAGCGGACGGGACAGGGTTGGGAAAAACTGTTTTTT.

The chain recombines TRBV12-3 or TRBV12-4 with TRBJ2-1; 7 bases are a match to TRBD1. V trimming: 7 bases; J trimming: 5 bases; junction bases outside the gene matches: 17. This CDR3 has 17 amino acids. The CDR3 nucleotides read TGTGCCAGCACCAGCCTTCCGGGTACAGGGGTAAACAATGAGCAGTTCTTC. It specifies CASTSLPGTGVNNEQFF.

The chain has TRBV15 and TRBJ1-1; a possible D gene is TRBD1 (5 bases). CDR1 is LNHNV and CDR2 is YYDKDF in the germline V gene (reference sequence). V lost 3 bases, J lost 0 bases, and 11 bases lay in between. There are 15 residues in the CDR3. In DNA form, the CDR3 reads TGTGCCACCAGCAGGGAGAAGGGACTGAACACTGAAGCTTTCTTT. Protein product: CATSREKGLNTEAFF. The complete variable domain, with remaining parts taken from reference TRBV15 and TRBJ1-1, reads DAMVIQNPRYQVTQFGKPVTLSCSQTLNHNVMYWYQQKSSQAPKLLFHYYDKDFNNEADTPDNFQSRRPNTSFCFLDIRSPGLGDTAMYLCATSREKGLNTEAFFGQGTRLTVV.

This clonotype was recorded many times. The chain has TRBV5-1 and TRBJ2-7; D is perhaps TRBD2 (6 bases). Germline assignment: CDR1 SGHRS and CDR2 YFSETQ. The germline V and J ends were trimmed by 4 bases and 1 base, with 12 bases remaining between them. The CDR3 length is 14 residues. CDR3 in amino acids: CASSISGSSYEQYF. The CDR3 coding sequence is TGCGCCAGCAGCATTAGCGGCTCGTCCTACGAGCAGTACTTC.

A remark on this clonotype: Its ends do not fully match the called genes, so a read error is possible. The V gene is TRBV11-3, the J gene TRBJ2-7, with 7 nucleotides matching TRBD1. Germline CDR1 is SGHNT and CDR2 is YENEEA. CDR3 length: 15 residues. The CDR3 reads CASSPAGTVVYERYF. CDR3 sequence (DNA): TGTGCCAGCAGCCCCGCCGGGACAGTGGTCTACGAGCGGTACTTC.

A note on this clonotype: Since a much larger clone is just one base distant, this may be a read error. CDR3 nucleotide sequence: TGCGCCAGCAACAGTGAACAGGGGCCTTGGGACGAGCAGTACTTC. It specifies CASNSEQGPWDEQYF. This chain connects TRBV5-1 to TRBJ2-5; TRBD1 matches at 7 bases. The end of the DNA is better explained by TRBJ2-7, so the J call may be wrong. Germline CDR1 SGHRS, CDR2 YFSETQ. The CDR3 sequence is 15 residues long.

The table lists this clonotype with a count of one. This chain connects TRBV15 to TRBJ2-5; 7 bases fit TRBD1. This CDR3 comprises 14 residues. V was pared by 5 bases and J by 4 bases, with 7 bases of the junction left unmatched. Germline CDR1 is LNHNV and CDR2 is YYDKDF (reference sequence). CDR3 protein: CATSSGQPGETQYF. The CDR3 DNA reads as TGTGCCACCAGCTCGGGACAGCCAGGAGAGACCCAGTACTTC. The entire variable domain, with the rest obtained from reference TRBV15 and TRBJ2-5, is as follows: DAMVIQNPRYQVTQFGKPVTLSCSQTLNHNVMYWYQQKSSQAPKLLFHYYDKDFNNEADTPDNFQSRRPNTSFCFLDIRSPGLGDTAMYLCATSSGQPGETQYFGPGTRLLVL.

The genes are TRBV13 and TRBJ1-1; a possible D gene is TRBD1 (6 bases). Germline V gene data show CDR1 as PRHDT and CDR2 as FYEKMQ (reference sequence). The CDR3 runs 14 residues. Trimming cost V 2 bases and J 4 bases, with 11 bases left between them. DNA for the CDR3: TGTGCCAGCAGCTTACGGGGCAGGGGCACTGAAGCTTTCTTT. As protein: CASSLRGRGTEAFF.

A few counts support this clonotype. The chain has TRBV2 and TRBJ2-1, with TRBD1 identical over 7 bases. With V trimmed by 2 bases and J by 5 bases, 3 bases remained unmatched. The CDR3 consists of 14 residues. Looked up from germline, CDR1 is SNHLY and CDR2 is FYNNEI. CDR3 DNA: TGTGCCAGCAGTGAACTGGGACAGAACAATGAGCAGTTCTTC. Encoded protein: CASSELGQNNEQFF.

This chain links TRBV25-1 with TRBJ1-1, with D hard to call. Per germline, CDR1 MGHDK and CDR2 SYGVNS. This CDR3 is built from 12 residues. V dropped 4 bases and J dropped 10 bases, with 13 bases sitting between them. The CDR3 loop reads CASSGGGWGAFF. The CDR3 nucleotides are TGTGCCAGCAGTGGGGGTGGATGGGGAGCTTTCTTT.

The CDR3 region has the DNA TGCAGTGCTTCCGGGACTAGCGGGAGCTCCTACAATGAGCAGTTCTTC. Translation: CSASGTSGSSYNEQFF. This chain connects TRBV20-1 to TRBJ2-1; TRBD2 agrees at 14 bases. This CDR3 has 16 residues. Germline V gives CDR1 DFQATT, CDR2 SNEGSKA (reference sequence). V lost 5 bases to trimming and J lost 0 bases; unmatched junction nucleotides: 3.

V usage is TRBV3-1 and J usage is TRBJ2-5; unclear D gene. Germline V gene lookup returns CDR1 LGHDT and CDR2 YNNKEL (reference sequence). The CDR3 runs to 15 residues. Trimming cost V 7 bases and J 2 bases, with 17 bases left between them. The CDR3 region has the DNA TGTGCCAGCACCCCTGCCGGCGGACCACAAGAGACCCAGTACTTC. Protein sequence: CASTPAGGPQETQYF.

The chain carries TRBV10-3 and TRBJ1-2; D is unclear. V was clipped by 6 bases and J by 0 bases, with 11 bases between them. The CDR3 totals 14 residues. CDR1 is ENHRY, CDR2 SYGVKD, per germline. The DNA of the CDR3 is TGTGCCATCAGCTTGCAGGATACTAACTATGGCTACACCTTC. Residues: CAISLQDTNYGYTF.

This clonotype showed up just a few times. The chain combines TRBV12-3 or TRBV12-4 with TRBJ2-7; TRBD1 matches at 10 bases. V lost 2 bases to trimming and J lost 5 bases; unmatched junction nucleotides: 6. The CDR3 has 15 amino acids. The CDR3 spells CASSLRTGGNDEQYF. In DNA form, the CDR3 reads TGTGCCAGCAGTTTAAGGACAGGGGGAAACGACGAGCAGTACTTC.

A few counts support this clonotype. The chain is built from TRBV5-5 and TRBJ1-4; no firm D call. Between the trimmed V and J ends, which lost 6 bases and 0 bases, there was a span of 21 bases. This CDR3 is 18 amino acids long. Germline CDR1 reads SGHKS; CDR2 reads YYEKEE (reference sequence). The CDR3 loop is CASKIHTVESSTNEKLFF. CDR3 bases: TGTGCCAGCAAGATTCACACTGTGGAGTCCTCAACTAATGAAAAACTGTTTTTT.

A single count supports this clonotype. This chain connects TRBV6-5 to TRBJ2-3; 8 nucleotides line up with TRBD1. The J segment lost 3 bases and the V segment lost 6 bases, leaving 5 bases of the junction unmatched. The CDR3 runs 14 residues. Germline-derived CDR1 and CDR2 are MNHEY and SVGAGI. Here the CDR3 DNA reads TGTGCCAGCAGGACAGGGGTTTGGACAGATACGCAGTATTTT. Residues: CASRTGVWTDTQYF.

The V gene is TRBV5-1, the J gene TRBJ2-1, with D possibly matching TRBD2 (5 bases). The CDR3 is 15 residues long. Per the germline V gene, CDR1 is SGHRS and CDR2 is YFSETQ. V lost 4 bases to trimming and J lost 0 bases, with 11 bases between them. The CDR3 loop reads CASSALGSSYNEQFF. As DNA, the CDR3 is TGCGCCAGCAGCGCTCTAGGGAGCTCCTACAATGAGCAGTTCTTC.

This clonotype was counted many times. This chain links TRBV9 with TRBJ2-7; possibly TRBD1 or TRBD2 for D (5 bases each). Between the trimmed V and J ends, which lost 0 bases and 5 bases, there was a span of 15 bases. Germline V gene sequence: CDR1 SGDLS, CDR2 YYNGEE. The CDR3 contains 15 residues. CDR3 nucleotide sequence: TGTGCCAGCAGCGTAGATTACACAACGGGACACGAGCAGTACTTC. This gives the protein CASSVDYTTGHEQYF.

The rearrangement joins TRBV4-2 to TRBJ1-6; D possibly corresponds to TRBD1 (5 bases). The CDR3 has 17 residues. CDR1 and CDR2 from the germline V gene are LGHNA and YNFKEQ. The germline V and J ends were trimmed by 1 base and 7 bases, with 17 bases remaining between them. The CDR3 region is CASSQAPSGAQNSPLHF. CDR3 sequence (DNA): TGTGCCAGCAGCCAAGCCCCGTCCGGGGCCCAGAATTCACCCCTCCACTTT.

This clonotype was seen ten or more times. The chain has TRBV4-3 and TRBJ2-5; unclear D gene. This CDR3 region has 13 residues. Between the trimmed V and J ends, which lost 0 bases and 5 bases, there was a span of 7 bases. Germline V CDR1 and CDR2: LGHNA, YSLEER. The DNA of the CDR3 is TGCGCCAGCAGCCAAGATTGGAGTGAGACCCAGTACTTC. It codes for CASSQDWSETQYF.

This sequence joins TRBV15 and TRBJ1-4; 8 bases agree with TRBD1. The V gene's germline CDR1 is LNHNV and CDR2 YYDKDF (reference sequence). The CDR3 sequence is 15 residues long. Losses at the gene ends were 5 bases for V and 8 bases for J; bases not matched to a gene: 10. CDR3 loop: CATSSRQGSGEKLFF. In DNA, the CDR3 is TGTGCCACCAGCTCCCGACAGGGGTCGGGAGAAAAACTGTTTTTT. Full variable domain (missing parts from reference TRBV15 and TRBJ1-4): DAMVIQNPRYQVTQFGKPVTLSCSQTLNHNVMYWYQQKSSQAPKLLFHYYDKDFNNEADTPDNFQSRRPNTSFCFLDIRSPGLGDTAMYLCATSSRQGSGEKLFFGSGTQLSVL.

J is TRBJ2-3 and V is TRBV20-1; 8 bases align to TRBD2. The CDR3 covers 17 residues. CDR1 and CDR2 from the germline V gene are DFQATT and SNEGSKA (reference sequence). J lost 0 bases, V lost 2 bases, and 10 bases had no gene match. DNA of the CDR3: TGCAGTGCTAGAACAGCGGGAGTACCAATAAGCACAGATACGCAGTATTTT. It encodes CSARTAGVPISTDTQYF.

This chain links TRBV18 with TRBJ2-1, with TRBD2 matching 7 bases. CDR3 length: 15 residues. Germline V gene sequence: CDR1 KGHSH, CDR2 LQKENI. V was pared by 1 base and J by 9 bases, with 9 bases of the junction left unmatched. Here the CDR3 DNA reads TGTGCCAGCTCACCACGAGGGGAGGGGATTGGTGAGCAGTTCTTC. It codes for CASSPRGEGIGEQFF.

The chain uses TRBV6-2 or TRBV6-3 and TRBJ2-1, with 9 bases lining up with TRBD2. Germline-derived CDR1 and CDR2 are MNHEY and SVGEGT. The CDR3 extends over 15 amino acids. The V gene end was trimmed by 7 bases and the J gene end by 6 bases; junction bases not matched to a gene: 10. The CDR3 DNA follows: TGTGCCAGCATCCTGCGTAGCGGGGGATTCAATGAGCAGTTCTTC. Amino acids: CASILRSGGFNEQFF.

The chain couples TRBV5-1 to TRBJ2-5; D unclear. Germline CDR1 reads SGHRS; CDR2 reads YFSETQ. V lost 0 bases, J lost 2 bases, and 14 bases lay in between. The CDR3 has 16 residues. As DNA, the CDR3 is TGCGCCAGCAGCTTGGGTCGCGTCTTACTTCAAGAGACCCAGTACTTC. It encodes CASSLGRVLLQETQYF.

The V and J genes are TRBV25-1 and TRBJ2-1, with 8 bases that match TRBD2. Per the germline V gene, CDR1 is MGHDK and CDR2 is SYGVNS. The CDR3 runs 16 residues. Trimming at V came to 4 bases and at J to 1 base, leaving 6 bases not matched to a gene. CDR3 coding DNA: TGTGCCAGCAGTGTTCTAACGGGAGGGTCCTACAATGAGCAGTTCTTC. Amino acid sequence: CASSVLTGGSYNEQFF. Looking up the rest from reference TRBV25-1 and TRBJ2-1 gives the full variable domain: EADIYQTPRYLVIGTGKKITLECSQTMGHDKMYWYQQDPGMELHLIHYSYGVNSTEKGDLSSESTVSRIRTEHFPLTLESARPSHTSQYLCASSVLTGGSYNEQFFGPGTRLTVL.

The CDR3 here is CASSQERNYQETQFF. The CDR3 DNA reads TGTGCCAGCAGCCAAGAACGAAACTACCAAGAGACCCAGTTCTTC. The chain carries TRBV4-2 and TRBJ2-5, with D unclear. The J call may be incorrect, as the DNA end agrees better with TRBJ2-1. This CDR3 has 15 residues. Germline CDR1 reads LGHNA; CDR2 reads YNFKEQ.

J is TRBJ2-1 and V is TRBV7-9; possible D gene TRBD2, 6 bases. Germline CDR1 and CDR2: SEHNR and FQNEAQ (reference sequence). This CDR3 has 15 residues. V lost 2 bases and J lost 2, with 10 bases in between. Here the CDR3 reads CASSLLAEPYNEQFF. The CDR3 bases are TGTGCCAGCAGCTTATTAGCGGAACCCTACAATGAGCAGTTCTTC.